This TCR beta chain was sequenced for a study of post-analysis software for immune sequencing data. Study summary: Secondary progressive, relapsing-remitting and progressive-relapsing multiple sclerosis were among the included disease courses.

TCR beta cDNA libraries included unique molecular identifiers. TCRdb called the PCR reads again in MiXCR, with one record for every CDR3 protein. The table lists about 150,000 distinct CDR3 sequences, about 32% of them singletons. Overall study findings and caveats: Versus controls, multiple sclerosis patients showed significantly lower diversity (normalized Chao1). The F measure placed samples prepared in the same batch into strongly shared clusters. Five or six TRBV segments, TRBV5-6, TRBV5-1 and TRBV20-1 among them, were found more frequent in patients than controls.

With regard to this clonotype: Antigen unknown.

V lost 0 bases to trimming and J lost 0 bases, with 3 bases between them. Germline V lookup: CDR1 SGDLS, CDR2 YYNGEE. This CDR3 spans 14 amino acids. Sequencing used blood. The chain combines TRBV9 with TRBJ2-2; D remains ambiguous. This clonotype was sampled from a girl aged 10 to 17 with multiple sclerosis. CDR3 sequence reads: CASSVVSNTGELFF. The CDR3 DNA reads TGTGCCAGCAGCGTAGTATCGAACACCGGGGAGCTGTTTTTT.